This T cell receptor (beta chain) stems from a study of shared clonotypes between healthy human individuals. Method: immunoSEQ multiplex PCR; TCRdb's copy keeps in-frame clones and lacks some. The sample has some 2,100,000 clones, under 97% seen once. Source material: naive CD4+ T cells sorted from blood. The subset here: CD45RA+ positively selected. This sequence was found in a man aged 18 to 30 in good health.

The CDR3 nucleotides are TGTGCCAGCTCACCGCTTTGGAACCAGGGGCCCTACGAGCAGTACTTC. Translated, it gives CASSPLWNQGPYEQYF. The V and J genes are TRBV18 and TRBJ2-7; a possible D gene is TRBD1 (6 bases). The germline V gene encodes CDR1 KGHSH and CDR2 LQKENI. The ends were cut back, 3 bases at V and 2 bases at J, with 17 bases in the middle. The CDR3 covers 16 residues.